The 16 T cell receptor beta chains listed next were all sequenced from one sample in a study of T cell responses to AZD1222 COVID-19 vaccine (dated by TCRdb to the early 2020s). Interpreted using the paper, the time point label stands for: baseline before first vaccination. The library came from the immunoSEQ multiplex PCR assay. Drawn from immuneACCESS, this table holds only the in-frame rearrangements with V and J called that TCRdb kept. Clones are partly lost; checked studies trace under half to an unresolved V gene and leave the rest unexplained. Present in this sample are about 170,000 clones, approximately 90% of which were seen just once. 2.5% to 3% of the sample lies in the top ten. The sequenced sample was peripheral blood, obtained on day 0 of AZD1222 vaccination. All receptors derive from an adult in good health.

The chain has TRBV5-5 and TRBJ2-4, with 12 positions matching TRBD1. The germline gives CDR1 SGHKS, CDR2 YYEKEE (reference sequence). The V gene end was trimmed by 4 bases and the J gene end by 8 bases; junction bases not matched to a gene: 7. The CDR3 sequence is 15 residues long. This CDR3 is CASSPTGTGGDIQYF. The CDR3 DNA reads TGTGCCAGCAGCCCTACCGGGACAGGGGGCGACATTCAGTACTTC.

This clone was recorded once. V is TRBV11-2 and J is TRBJ1-6; D unclear. Germline loops: CDR1 SGHAT, CDR2 FQNNGV. V was pared by 1 base and J by 7 bases, with 14 bases between. This CDR3 spans 16 amino acids. CDR3 residues: CASSLVTLGGNSPLHF. CDR3 sequence (DNA): TGTGCCAGCAGCTTAGTCACTCTGGGAGGAAATTCACCCCTCCACTTT.

The V gene is TRBV15, the J gene TRBJ1-3; D not resolved. Germline V gene lookup returns CDR1 LNHNV and CDR2 YYDKDF (reference sequence). Trimming left V 3 bases short and J 0 bases short, with 12 bases between. There are 16 residues in the CDR3. CDR3 residues: CATSRARATSGNTIYF. The CDR3 coding sequence is TGTGCCACCAGCAGGGCGCGGGCTACCTCTGGAAACACCATATATTTT.

This chain joins TRBV6-5 and TRBJ1-3; 9 bases align to TRBD1. V lost 5 bases, J lost 3 bases, and 2 bases stayed unmatched. This CDR3 is built from 14 residues. CDR1 and CDR2 (germline): MNHEY, SVGAGI. The CDR3 coding sequence is TGTGCCAGCAGTACAGGGGGCTTTGGAAACACCATATATTTT. This translates into CASSTGGFGNTIYF.

The J gene is TRBJ2-7, the V gene TRBV4-3; 8 bases align to TRBD1. Germline CDR1 and CDR2: LGHNA and YSLEER. CDR3 size: 15 residues. The trim removed 0 bases at V and 7 bases at J, leaving 8 bases unmatched. CDR3 sequence reads: CASSQEWQGAREQYF. The CDR3 coding sequence is TGCGCCAGCAGCCAAGAGTGGCAGGGGGCGCGGGAGCAGTACTTC.

The chain employs TRBV2 and TRBJ1-2; TRBD1 matches 12 bases. The ends lost 6 bases at V and 4 bases at J; junction bases unmatched: 9. This CDR3 comprises 16 residues. Germline CDR1 is SNHLY and CDR2 is FYNNEI. The CDR3 loop is CASSPSGTGGVYGYTF. CDR3 DNA sequence: TGTGCCAGCAGCCCTTCTGGGACAGGGGGCGTCTATGGCTACACCTTC.

V is TRBV7-9 and J is TRBJ2-7; TRBD1 aligns across 9 bases. The CDR3 contains 17 residues. Germline CDR1 and CDR2: SEHNR and FQNEAQ (reference sequence). V trimming: 3 bases; J trimming: 3 bases; junction bases outside the gene matches: 12. This CDR3 reads CASSLGRGDRANYEQYF. In DNA form, the CDR3 reads TGTGCCAGCAGCTTGGGCAGAGGGGACAGGGCTAACTACGAGCAGTACTTC.

V is TRBV2 and J is TRBJ1-5, with 11 bases matching TRBD1. Germline-derived CDR1 and CDR2 are SNHLY and FYNNEI. The CDR3 runs 15 residues. J gave up 5 bases and V 8 bases, and 8 bases lay outside the gene matches. This CDR3 reads CASRRDRGYDQPQHF. As DNA, the CDR3 is TGTGCCAGCCGAAGGGACAGGGGGTACGATCAGCCCCAGCATTTT.

The CDR3 DNA reads as TGTGCCAGCAGTGCCTCGACGTCGAACACTGAAGCTTTCTTT. Amino acid sequence: CASSASTSNTEAFF. The chain uses TRBV2 and TRBJ1-1, with D unclear. Looked up from germline, CDR1 is SNHLY and CDR2 is FYNNEI. The CDR3 extends over 14 amino acids. V was trimmed by 4 bases and J by 1 base, leaving 10 bases between them.

This chain uses TRBV4-3 with TRBJ2-2, with D unresolved. CDR3 length: 17 residues. V lost 4 bases and J 1 base, leaving 16 bases between the germline ends. Germline lookup yields CDR1 LGHNA and CDR2 YSLEER. CDR3 sequence (DNA): TGCGCCAGCAGCCCTGGGGTCAGGACGGGGAACACCGGGGAGCTGTTTTTT. Encoded protein: CASSPGVRTGNTGELFF.

The chain uses TRBV5-1 and TRBJ2-7; 8 bases are shared with TRBD1. The CDR3 runs to 12 residues. CDR1 is SGHRS and CDR2 is YFSETQ in the germline V gene. The V and J ends lost 4 bases and 3 bases, in that order; junction bases with no gene match: 0. The CDR3 sequence: CASSGQGYEQYF. The CDR3 DNA reads as TGCGCCAGCAGCGGACAGGGCTACGAGCAGTACTTC. Full variable domain (missing parts from reference TRBV5-1 and TRBJ2-7): KAGVTQTPRYLIKTRGQQVTLSCSPISGHRSVSWYQQTPGQGLQFLFEYFSETQRNKGNFPGRFSGRQFSNSRSEMNVSTLELGDSALYLCASSGQGYEQYFGPGTRLTVT.

CDR3 loop: CASSQVRSNYGYTF. Here the CDR3 DNA reads TGTGCCAGCAGCCAAGTTAGGAGTAACTATGGCTACACCTTC. The chain uses TRBV3-1 (or the pseudogene TRBV3-2) and TRBJ1-2, with D hard to call. The V end lost 1 base, the J end lost 1 base, and 7 bases lay between the germline ends. Germline V gene lookup returns CDR1 LGHDT and CDR2 YNNKEL (reference sequence). The CDR3 covers 14 residues.

This clone was seen a single time. The chain couples TRBV5-4 to TRBJ2-1, with TRBD2 identical over 11 bases. The CDR3 totals 15 residues. Trimming took 2 bases from V and 4 from J; bases not matched to a gene: 2. Germline CDR1 is SGHNT and CDR2 is YYREEE (reference sequence). The CDR3 nucleotides read TGTGCCAGCAGCTTAACTAGCGGGGGATACAATGAGCAGTTCTTC. Its protein is CASSLTSGGYNEQFF. Full variable domain (rest looked up from reference TRBV5-4 and TRBJ2-1): ETGVTQSPTHLIKTRGQQVTLRCSSQSGHNTVSWYQQALGQGPQFIFQYYREEENGRGNFPPRFSGLQFPNYSSELNVNALELDDSALYLCASSLTSGGYNEQFFGPGTRLTVL.

In regard to this clone: Other nucleotide sequences in the sample specify the same CDR3. The chain has TRBV2 and TRBJ1-2; D call uncertain. Germline V CDR1 and CDR2: SNHLY, FYNNEI. The ends were cut back, 3 bases at V and 2 bases at J, with 7 bases in the middle. The CDR3 sequence is 13 residues long. CDR3 sequence: CASSDGGNYGYTF. As DNA, the CDR3 is TGTGCCAGCAGTGACGGAGGCAACTATGGCTACACCTTC.

This chain connects TRBV10-3 to TRBJ2-2; the D gene is possibly TRBD1 (7 bases). Per germline, CDR1 ENHRY and CDR2 SYGVKD. V lost 0 bases and J 3 bases, leaving 17 bases between the germline ends. This CDR3 comprises 18 residues. The CDR3 sequence: CAISESMGGQSDTGELFF. CDR3 nucleotides: TGTGCCATCAGTGAGTCGATGGGGGGACAGAGCGACACCGGGGAGCTGTTTTTT.

This sequence joins TRBV9 and TRBJ2-2; TRBD1 agrees at 11 bases. The V and J ends lost 4 bases and 5 bases, in that order; junction bases with no gene match: 7. The CDR3 totals 16 residues. CDR1 and CDR2 (germline): SGDLS, YYNGEE. CDR3 bases: TGTGCCAGCAGCTTCACCGGGACAGGGGGGACCGGGGAGCTGTTTTTT. This translates into CASSFTGTGGTGELFF.